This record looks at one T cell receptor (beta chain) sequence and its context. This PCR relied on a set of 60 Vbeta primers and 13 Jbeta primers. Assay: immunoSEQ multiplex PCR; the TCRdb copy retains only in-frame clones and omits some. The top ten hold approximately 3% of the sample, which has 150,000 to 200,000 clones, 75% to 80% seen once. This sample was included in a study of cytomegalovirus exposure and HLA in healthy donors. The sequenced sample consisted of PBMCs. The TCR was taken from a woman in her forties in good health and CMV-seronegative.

Here the CDR3 reads CASSPDRRETQYF. In DNA, the CDR3 is TGTGCCAGCAGTCCCGACAGGCGGGAGACCCAGTACTTC. This sequence joins TRBV6-1 and TRBJ2-5; D perhaps matches TRBD1 (6 bases). Germline CDR1 is MNHNS and CDR2 is SASEGT. This CDR3 has 13 amino acids. V was clipped by 5 bases and J by 5 bases, with 12 bases between them.